This paragraph covers one TCR beta chain sequence. Generated by immunoSEQ multiplex PCR, the TCRdb table keeps only in-frame clones and is missing some. The sample consists of about 20,000 clones, 80% to 90% of them appearing once. The germline V gene has CDR1 MDHEN and CDR2 SYDVKM. The CDR3 totals 14 residues. The J segment lost 2 bases and the V segment lost 3 bases, leaving 1 base of the junction unmatched. This record comes from a study of T cell changes during pregnancy in multiple sclerosis. This TCR came from a female donor in good health, enrolled as a control in a pregnancy study. Here the sequenced sample was CD8+ T cells from peripheral blood mononuclear cells, taken in the second trimester of pregnancy. The chain joins TRBV28 to TRBJ2-7; TRBD1 matches 10 bases. CDR3 amino acids: CASSFGTGAYEQYF. The DNA of the CDR3 is TGTGCCAGCAGTTTTGGGACAGGGGCCTACGAGCAGTACTTC.